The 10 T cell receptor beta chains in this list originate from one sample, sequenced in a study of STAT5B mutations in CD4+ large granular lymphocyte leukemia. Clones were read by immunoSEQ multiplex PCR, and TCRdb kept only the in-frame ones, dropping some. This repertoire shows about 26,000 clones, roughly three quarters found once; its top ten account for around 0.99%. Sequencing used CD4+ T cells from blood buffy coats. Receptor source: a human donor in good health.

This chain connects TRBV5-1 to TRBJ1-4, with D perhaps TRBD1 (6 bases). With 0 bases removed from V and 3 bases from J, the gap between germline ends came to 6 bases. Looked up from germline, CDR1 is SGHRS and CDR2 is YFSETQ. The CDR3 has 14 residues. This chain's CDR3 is CASSLGQANEKLFF. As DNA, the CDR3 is TGCGCCAGCAGCTTGGGACAGGCTAATGAAAAACTGTTTTTT.

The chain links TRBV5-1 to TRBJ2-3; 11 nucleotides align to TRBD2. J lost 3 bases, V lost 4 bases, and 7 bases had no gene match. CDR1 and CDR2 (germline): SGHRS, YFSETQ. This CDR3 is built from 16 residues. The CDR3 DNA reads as TGCGCCAGCAGCACCCGACTAGCGGGGACGACAGATACGCAGTATTTT. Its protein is CASSTRLAGTTDTQYF.

CDR3 loop: CASSLDPEYNEQFF. For the CDR3, the DNA is TGTGCCAGCAGCTTAGACCCTGAATACAATGAGCAGTTCTTC. The chain recombines TRBV11-2 with TRBJ2-1; D not certain. This CDR3 region has 14 residues. In germline, CDR1 is SGHAT, CDR2 FQNNGV. V lost 0 bases, J lost 4 bases, and 7 bases lay in between.

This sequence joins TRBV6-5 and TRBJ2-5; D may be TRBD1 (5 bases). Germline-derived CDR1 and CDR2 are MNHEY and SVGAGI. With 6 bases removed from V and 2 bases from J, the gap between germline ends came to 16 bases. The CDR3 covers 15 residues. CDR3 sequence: CASRAPAGSQETQYF. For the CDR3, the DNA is TGTGCCAGCAGGGCCCCGGCAGGGTCTCAAGAGACCCAGTACTTC.

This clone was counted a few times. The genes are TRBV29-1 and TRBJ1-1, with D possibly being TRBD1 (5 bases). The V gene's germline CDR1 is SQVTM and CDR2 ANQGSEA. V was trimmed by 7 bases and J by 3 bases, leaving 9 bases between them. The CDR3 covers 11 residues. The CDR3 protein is CSARGDTEAFF. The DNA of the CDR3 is TGCAGCGCCAGAGGGGACACTGAAGCTTTCTTT.

As DNA, the CDR3 is TGCAGCGCCGTTCACTACACCGGGGAGCTGTTTTTT. Protein: CSAVHYTGELFF. This chain connects TRBV29-1 to TRBJ2-2; D ambiguous. CDR3 length: 12 residues. Germline V CDR1 and CDR2: SQVTM, ANQGSEA. Trimming removed 7 bases at V and 3 bases at J, with 9 bases between.

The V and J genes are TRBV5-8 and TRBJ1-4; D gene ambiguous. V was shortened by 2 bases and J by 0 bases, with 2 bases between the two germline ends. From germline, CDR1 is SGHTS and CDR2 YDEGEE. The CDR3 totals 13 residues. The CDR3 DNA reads TGTGCCAGCAGCTTTGCAACTAATGAAAAACTGTTTTTT. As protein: CASSFATNEKLFF.

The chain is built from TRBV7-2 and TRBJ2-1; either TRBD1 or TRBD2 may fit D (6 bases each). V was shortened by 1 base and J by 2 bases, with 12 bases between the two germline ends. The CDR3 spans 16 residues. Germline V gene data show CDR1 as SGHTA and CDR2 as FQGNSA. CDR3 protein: CASSLGGGQTYNEQFF. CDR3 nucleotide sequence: TGTGCCAGCAGCTTAGGTGGGGGGCAGACCTACAATGAGCAGTTCTTC.

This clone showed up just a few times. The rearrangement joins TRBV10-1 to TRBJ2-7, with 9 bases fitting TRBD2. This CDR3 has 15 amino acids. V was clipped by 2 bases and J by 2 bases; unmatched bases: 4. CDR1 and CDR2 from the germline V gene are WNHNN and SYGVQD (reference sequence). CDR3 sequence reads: CASSEVASGTYEQYF. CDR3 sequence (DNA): TGCGCCAGCAGTGAGGTGGCTAGCGGGACCTACGAGCAGTACTTC.

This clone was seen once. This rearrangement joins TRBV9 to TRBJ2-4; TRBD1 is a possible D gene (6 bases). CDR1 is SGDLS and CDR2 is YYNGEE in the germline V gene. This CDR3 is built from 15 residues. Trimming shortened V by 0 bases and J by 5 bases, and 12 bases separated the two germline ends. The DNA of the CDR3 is TGTGCCAGCAGCGTAGGGACAGTTTTCCAAAACATTCAGTACTTC. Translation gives CASSVGTVFQNIQYF.